The 2 T cell receptor beta chains presented below share a single source sample, sequenced in a study of T-cell reconstitution after alpha-beta-depleted transplantation in children. The authors prepared the TCRbeta library with unique molecular identifiers. One entry per CDR3 protein, called by TCRdb with MiXCR from the PCR reads. The sample includes under 150,000 distinct CDR3 sequences, roughly 9% seen only once; the top ten take around 24%. Sample: PBMCs, mostly from graft donor cells, taken 180 days after TCRalphabeta/CD19-depleted stem cell transplant. These receptors all come from a girl under three years old who had a stem cell transplant for combined immunodeficiency, so the T cells may come from the graft donor.

This rearrangement joins TRBV7-8 to TRBJ2-5, with a possible D match to TRBD1 (5 bases). This CDR3 has 15 amino acids. Trimming removed 5 bases at V and 2 bases at J, with 15 bases between. Germline assignment: CDR1 SGHVS and CDR2 FQNEAQ. The DNA for the CDR3 is TGTGCCAGCAGCCTGAGCCACAGGCCACAAGAGACCCAGTACTTC. The encoded protein is CASSLSHRPQETQYF.

This clonotype was seen more than once but under ten times. The chain employs TRBV5-6 and TRBJ2-7; 7 nucleotides line up with TRBD1. CDR3 size: 15 residues. V trimming: 3 bases; J trimming: 2 bases; junction bases outside the gene matches: 8. In germline, CDR1 is SGHDT, CDR2 YYEEEE. The CDR3 DNA is TGTGCCAGCAGCTATTCCGGGACAGCCGCCTACGAGCAGTACTTC. Translating gives CASSYSGTAAYEQYF.